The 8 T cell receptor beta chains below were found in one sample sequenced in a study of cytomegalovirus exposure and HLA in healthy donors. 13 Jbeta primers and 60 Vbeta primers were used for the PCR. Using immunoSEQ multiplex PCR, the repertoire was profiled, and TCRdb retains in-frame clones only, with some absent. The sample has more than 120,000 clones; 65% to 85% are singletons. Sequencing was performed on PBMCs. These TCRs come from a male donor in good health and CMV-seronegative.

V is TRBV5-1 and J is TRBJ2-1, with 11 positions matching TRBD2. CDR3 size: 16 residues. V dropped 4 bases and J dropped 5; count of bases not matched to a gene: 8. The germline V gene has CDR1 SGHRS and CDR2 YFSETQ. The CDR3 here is CASSGKLAGEHNEQFF. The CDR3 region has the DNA TGCGCCAGCAGCGGGAAACTAGCGGGAGAGCACAATGAGCAGTTCTTC. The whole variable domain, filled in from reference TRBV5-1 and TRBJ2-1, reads KAGVTQTPRYLIKTRGQQVTLSCSPISGHRSVSWYQQTPGQGLQFLFEYFSETQRNKGNFPGRFSGRQFSNSRSEMNVSTLELGDSALYLCASSGKLAGEHNEQFFGPGTRLTVL.

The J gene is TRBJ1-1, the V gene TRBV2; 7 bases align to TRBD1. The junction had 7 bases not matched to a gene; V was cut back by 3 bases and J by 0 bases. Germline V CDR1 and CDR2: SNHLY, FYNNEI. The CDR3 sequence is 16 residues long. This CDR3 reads CASSEWAGGMNTEAFF. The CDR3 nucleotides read TGTGCCAGCAGTGAGTGGGCAGGGGGAATGAACACTGAAGCTTTCTTT.

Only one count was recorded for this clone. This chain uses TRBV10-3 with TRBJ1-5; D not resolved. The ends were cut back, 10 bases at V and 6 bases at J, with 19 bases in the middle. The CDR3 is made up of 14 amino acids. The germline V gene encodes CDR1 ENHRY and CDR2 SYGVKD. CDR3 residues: CATDHGDGGQPQHF. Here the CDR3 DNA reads TGTGCCACAGATCACGGGGATGGAGGTCAGCCCCAGCATTTT.

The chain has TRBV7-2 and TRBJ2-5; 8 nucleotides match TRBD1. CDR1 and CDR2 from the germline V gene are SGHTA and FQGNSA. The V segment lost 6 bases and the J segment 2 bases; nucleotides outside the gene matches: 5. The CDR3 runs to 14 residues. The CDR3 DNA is TGTGCCAGCAGATATCGGACAGGGCAAGAGACCCAGTACTTC. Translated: CASRYRTGQETQYF. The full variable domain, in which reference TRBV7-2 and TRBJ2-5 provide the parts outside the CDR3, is GAGVSQSPSNKVTEKGKDVELRCDPISGHTALYWYRQSLGQGLEFLIYFQGNSAPDKSGLPSDRFSAERTGGSVSTLTIQRTQQEDSAVYLCASRYRTGQETQYFGPGTRLLVL.

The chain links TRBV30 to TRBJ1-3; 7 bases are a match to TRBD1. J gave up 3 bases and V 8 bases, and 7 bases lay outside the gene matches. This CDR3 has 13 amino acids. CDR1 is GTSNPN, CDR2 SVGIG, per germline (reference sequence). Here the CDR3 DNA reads TGTGCCGGGAACAGGGGACTTGGAAACACCATATATTTT. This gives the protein CAGNRGLGNTIYF.

CDR3 in amino acids: CASSLWGGAYGYTF. DNA of the CDR3: TGTGCCAGCAGCTTATGGGGGGGGGCCTATGGCTACACCTTC. The chain joins TRBV5-4 to TRBJ1-2, with a weak D call TRBD1 (6 bases). The V gene lost 2 bases and the J gene lost 4 bases, with 12 bases spanning the gap. The CDR3 totals 14 residues. Per germline, CDR1 SGHNT and CDR2 YYREEE (reference sequence).

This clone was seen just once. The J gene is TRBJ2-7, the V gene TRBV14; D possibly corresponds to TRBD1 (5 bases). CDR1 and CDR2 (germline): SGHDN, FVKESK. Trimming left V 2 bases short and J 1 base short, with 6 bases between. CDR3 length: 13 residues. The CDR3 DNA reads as TGTGCCAGCAGCCAACCAGGGTCCTACGAGCAGTACTTC. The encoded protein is CASSQPGSYEQYF.

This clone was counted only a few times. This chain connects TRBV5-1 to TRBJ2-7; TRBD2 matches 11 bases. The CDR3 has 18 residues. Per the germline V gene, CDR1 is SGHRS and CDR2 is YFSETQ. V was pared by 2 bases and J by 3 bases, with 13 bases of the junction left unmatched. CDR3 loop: CASSFLAGGSRAFYEQYF. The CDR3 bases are TGCGCCAGCAGCTTCCTAGCGGGAGGTTCGAGGGCGTTCTACGAGCAGTACTTC.